Given below is one TCR beta chain in context. Its antigen is undetermined. This sample was included in a study of glioma-infiltrating T cells after dendritic cell vaccination. Broader study findings: Patients with more pretreatment TILs had longer time to progression and survival.

J gave up 6 bases and V 0 bases, and 9 bases lay outside the gene matches. This CDR3 region has 16 residues. Germline CDR1 and CDR2: SGDLS and YYNGEE. The primer mix had 60 V beta and 13 J beta primers. Assay: immunoSEQ multiplex PCR; the TCRdb copy retains only in-frame clones and omits some. Of roughly 90,000 clones in the sample, approximately 84% were seen once. Specimen: blood, collected before dendritic cell vaccination. The receptor was derived from a human donor with glioblastoma. The J gene is TRBJ1-2, the V gene TRBV9; 9 bases line up with TRBD1. The CDR3 sequence is CASSVAPQGAEDGYTF. For the CDR3, the DNA is TGTGCCAGCAGCGTAGCCCCACAGGGGGCGGAGGATGGCTACACCTTC. The full variable domain, rest sourced from reference TRBV9 and TRBJ1-2, is DSGVTQTPKHLITATGQRVTLRCSPRSGDLSVYWYQQSLDQGLQFLIQYYNGEERAKGNILERFSAQQFPDLHSELNLSSLELGDSALYFCASSVAPQGAEDGYTFGSGTRLTVV.